The 14 T cell receptor beta chains in this list originate from one sample, sequenced in a study of shared clonotypes between healthy human individuals. The repertoire was sequenced with immunoSEQ multiplex PCR; TCRdb's copy has only in-frame clones and lacks some. Of about 330,000 clones in the sample, around 67% were seen once. The sequencing input was memory CD4+ T cells sorted from blood. The subset: CD45RA-negative fraction. These receptor sequences come from a man aged 25 to 40 in good health.

This rearrangement joins TRBV10-3 to TRBJ1-5; tentative D call: TRBD1 (6 bases). The V gene's germline CDR1 is ENHRY and CDR2 SYGVKD. The CDR3 spans 13 residues. V was trimmed by 6 bases and J by 4 bases, leaving 10 bases between them. The CDR3 DNA is TGTGCCATCAGGGGACAAGATAATCAGCCCCAGCATTTT. This encodes CAIRGQDNQPQHF.

The chain uses TRBV6-6 and TRBJ2-7; 8 bases map to TRBD2. The trim removed 8 bases at V and 3 bases at J, leaving 9 bases unmatched. CDR3 size: 14 residues. The V gene's germline CDR1 is MNHNY and CDR2 SVGAGI (reference sequence). For the CDR3, the DNA is TGTGCCAGCTGTGCTAGCGGGTTGCTCTACGAGCAGTACTTC. This gives the protein CASCASGLLYEQYF.

The rearrangement joins TRBV2 to TRBJ2-2; D may be TRBD1 (7 bases). CDR3 length: 14 residues. V shed 6 bases and J shed 2 bases, with 10 bases lying between them. CDR1 SNHLY and CDR2 FYNNEI come from the germline V gene. CDR3 DNA: TGTGCCAGCAGACAGGGGACTAACACCGGGGAGCTGTTTTTT. Protein: CASRQGTNTGELFF.

The chain has TRBV15 and TRBJ2-5; no clear D. This CDR3 region has 13 residues. Germline V gene data show CDR1 as LNHNV and CDR2 as YYDKDF (reference sequence). V lost 3 bases to trimming and J lost 7 bases, with 12 bases between them. Here the CDR3 reads CATSSPLGGTQYF. CDR3 in DNA: TGTGCCACCAGCAGTCCTTTGGGCGGGACCCAGTACTTC.

This clone appeared a few times. This CDR3 is CASSEAGFGGSFVGEQYF. As DNA, the CDR3 is TGTGCCAGCAGTGAAGCGGGCTTTGGCGGGAGCTTCGTAGGCGAGCAGTACTTC. The chain joins TRBV2 to TRBJ2-7; 7 bases line up with TRBD2. V trimming: 0 bases; J trimming: 6 bases; junction bases outside the gene matches: 17. Germline CDR1 is SNHLY and CDR2 is FYNNEI. This CDR3 is built from 18 residues.

The chain links TRBV4-2 to TRBJ1-2, with D perhaps matching TRBD1 (5 bases). This CDR3 has 15 amino acids. With 0 bases removed from V and 5 bases from J, the gap between germline ends came to 13 bases. Germline assignment: CDR1 LGHNA and CDR2 YNFKEQ. CDR3 sequence: CASSQESWGSYGYTF. As DNA, the CDR3 is TGTGCCAGCAGCCAAGAAAGTTGGGGCTCGTATGGCTACACCTTC.

V is TRBV11-2 and J is TRBJ2-1; D perhaps matches TRBD2 (6 bases). The CDR3 sequence is 14 residues long. Trimming removed 4 bases from V and 4 bases from J, with 11 bases in between. Germline CDR1 is SGHAT and CDR2 is FQNNGV. The CDR3 region has the DNA TGTGCCAGCAGCTCGACTAGACGGTACAATGAGCAGTTCTTC. It specifies CASSSTRRYNEQFF.

Concerning this clone: At the DNA level, this CDR3 is encoded by other sequences in the same sample as well. V gene TRBV5-1 combines with J gene TRBJ2-2; 7 nucleotides match TRBD2. Looked up from germline, CDR1 is SGHRS and CDR2 is YFSETQ. The CDR3 is made up of 16 amino acids. V lost 2 bases to trimming and J lost 4 bases; unmatched junction nucleotides: 8. This CDR3 reads CASSFLGGRGTGELFF. CDR3 DNA sequence: TGCGCCAGCAGCTTTTTGGGAGGGCGGGGCACCGGGGAGCTGTTTTTT.

The chain uses TRBV2 and TRBJ2-3; D gene unclear. CDR3 length: 14 amino acids. Germline values: CDR1 SNHLY, CDR2 FYNNEI. V dropped 1 base and J dropped 1 base, with 6 bases sitting between them. As DNA, the CDR3 is TGTGCCAGCAGTGAAGGCAAAGGCACAGATACGCAGTATTTT. It specifies CASSEGKGTDTQYF.

The rearrangement uses TRBV15 and TRBJ2-1, with D possibly called TRBD1 or TRBD2 (7 bases each). V was cut by 3 bases and J by 2 bases, with 11 bases left in between. This CDR3 comprises 15 residues. Germline V gives CDR1 LNHNV, CDR2 YYDKDF (reference sequence). The CDR3 DNA reads TGTGCCACCAGCAGGGGGGGGACAGCCTACAATGAGCAGTTCTTC. Protein sequence: CATSRGGTAYNEQFF.

The rearrangement uses TRBV28 and TRBJ2-7; no definite D call. This CDR3 is built from 14 residues. Trimming removed 3 bases from V and 6 bases from J, with 15 bases in between. The germline gives CDR1 MDHEN, CDR2 SYDVKM. CDR3 sequence reads: CASSLSFQGCEQYF. CDR3 coding DNA: TGTGCCAGCAGTTTGTCTTTTCAAGGGTGCGAGCAGTACTTC.

The chain recombines TRBV11-3 with TRBJ2-1; D is perhaps TRBD1 (6 bases). This CDR3 is 15 amino acids long. The V end lost 4 bases, the J end lost 6 bases, and 16 bases lay between the germline ends. Germline V gene lookup returns CDR1 SGHNT and CDR2 YENEEA. The DNA of the CDR3 is TGTGCCAGCAGCTCCGAGGTGACAGGTTTCAATGAGCAGTTCTTC. Protein product: CASSSEVTGFNEQFF.

This chain connects TRBV6-6 to TRBJ1-4; TRBD1 matches at 10 bases. Germline CDR1 MNHNY, CDR2 SVGAGI (reference sequence). This CDR3 comprises 15 residues. The J segment lost 3 bases and the V segment lost 6 bases, leaving 4 bases of the junction unmatched. The chain's CDR3 is CASRQDRGSNEKLFF. The CDR3 region has the DNA TGTGCCAGCAGGCAGGACAGGGGGTCTAATGAAAAACTGTTTTTT.

This clone showed up just a few times. The J gene is TRBJ2-5, the V gene TRBV27; D remains unclear. Per the germline V gene, CDR1 is MNHEY and CDR2 is SMNVEV (reference sequence). CDR3 length: 14 residues. Trimming pared 2 bases from V and 7 bases from J, leaving 14 bases between. In nucleotides, the CDR3 is TGTGCCAGCAGTTTACTTTCAGGAATGGGGACCCAGTACTTC. Translating it yields CASSLLSGMGTQYF.